This T cell receptor beta chain is from a study of shared clonotypes between healthy human individuals. Authors' analysis steps: With immunoSEQ giving junction-only sequences and no quality scores, filtering differed. TCRdb's copy holds only in-frame clones and misses some; the assay was immunoSEQ multiplex PCR. That table supplies the V and J calls and clone size; D and trimming were determined from the DNA. In the table there are some 2,500,000 clones, approximately 93% of which are singletons. This clone was seen once. The antigen is not known. Broader study findings: Despite large depth, sorted-subset datasets appeared incompletely sequenced. The sharing of around 5% of naive CD4 clonotypes was seen across a few donors.

Everyone who donated was a Caucasian adult who lived in Nashville, Tennessee. V was cut by 0 bases and J by 0 bases, with 6 bases left in between. In germline, CDR1 is ENHRY, CDR2 SYGVKD. The CDR3 has 14 amino acids. The receptor's source is a man aged 18 to 35 in good health. Some clones in this sample may be carry-over from other donors' samples. The chain is built from TRBV10-3 and TRBJ2-7; D is uncertain. The sequenced sample consisted of naive CD4+ T cells from PBMCs. Subset given: CD45RA+ positively selected. CDR3 in amino acids: CAISESHLSYEQYF. CDR3 DNA sequence: TGTGCCATCAGTGAGTCCCACCTCTCCTACGAGCAGTACTTC.